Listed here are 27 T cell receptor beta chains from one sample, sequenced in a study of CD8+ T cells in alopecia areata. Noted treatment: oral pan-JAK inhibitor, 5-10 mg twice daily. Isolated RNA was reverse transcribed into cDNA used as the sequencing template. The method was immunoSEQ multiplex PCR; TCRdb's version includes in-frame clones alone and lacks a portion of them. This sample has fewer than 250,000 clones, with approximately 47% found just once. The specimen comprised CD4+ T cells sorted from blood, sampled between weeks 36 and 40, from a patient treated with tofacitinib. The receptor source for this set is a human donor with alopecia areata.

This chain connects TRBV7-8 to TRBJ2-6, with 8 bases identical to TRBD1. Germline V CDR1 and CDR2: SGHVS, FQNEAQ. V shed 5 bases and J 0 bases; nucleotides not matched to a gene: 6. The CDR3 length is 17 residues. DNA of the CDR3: TGTGCCAGCAGCCCCACAGGGGGAACCTCTGGGGCCAACGTCCTGACTTTC. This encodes CASSPTGGTSGANVLTF.

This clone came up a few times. The CDR3 here is CASSWLPGIEQFF. CDR3 nucleotides: TGTGCCAGCAGCTGGTTACCGGGAATTGAGCAGTTCTTC. V and J are TRBV7-2 and TRBJ2-1; D is possibly TRBD2 (5 bases). CDR1 and CDR2 (germline): SGHTA, FQGNSA. The CDR3 is 13 residues long. The V end lost 4 bases, the J end lost 9 bases, and 13 bases lay between the germline ends. The variable domain in full, completed from reference TRBV7-2 and TRBJ2-1, reads GAGVSQSPSNKVTEKGKDVELRCDPISGHTALYWYRQSLGQGLEFLIYFQGNSAPDKSGLPSDRFSAERTGGSVSTLTIQRTQQEDSAVYLCASSWLPGIEQFFGPGTRLTVL.

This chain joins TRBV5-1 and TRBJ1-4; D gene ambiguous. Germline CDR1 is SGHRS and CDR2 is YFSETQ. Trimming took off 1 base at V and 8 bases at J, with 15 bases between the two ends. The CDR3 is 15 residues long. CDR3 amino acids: CASSLLFGGGEKLFF. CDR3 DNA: TGCGCCAGCAGCTTGCTATTCGGAGGAGGAGAAAAACTGTTTTTT.

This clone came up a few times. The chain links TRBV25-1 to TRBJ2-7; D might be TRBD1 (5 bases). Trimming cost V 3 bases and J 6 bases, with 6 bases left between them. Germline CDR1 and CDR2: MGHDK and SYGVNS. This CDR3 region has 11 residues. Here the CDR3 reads CASSEGLEQYF. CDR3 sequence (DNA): TGTGCCAGCAGTGAGGGGCTCGAGCAGTACTTC.

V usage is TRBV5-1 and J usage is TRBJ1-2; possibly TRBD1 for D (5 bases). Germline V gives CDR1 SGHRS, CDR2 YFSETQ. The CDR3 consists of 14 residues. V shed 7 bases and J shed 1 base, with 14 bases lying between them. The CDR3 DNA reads TGCGCCAGCGCTCCATTACAGGTTAACTATGGCTACACCTTC. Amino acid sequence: CASAPLQVNYGYTF.

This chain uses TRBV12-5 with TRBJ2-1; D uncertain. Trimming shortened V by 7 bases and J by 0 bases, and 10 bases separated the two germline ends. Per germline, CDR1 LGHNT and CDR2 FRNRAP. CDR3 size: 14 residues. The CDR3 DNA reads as TGTGCTAGTGCCTTCGACACCTCCTACAATGAGCAGTTCTTC. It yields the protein CASAFDTSYNEQFF.

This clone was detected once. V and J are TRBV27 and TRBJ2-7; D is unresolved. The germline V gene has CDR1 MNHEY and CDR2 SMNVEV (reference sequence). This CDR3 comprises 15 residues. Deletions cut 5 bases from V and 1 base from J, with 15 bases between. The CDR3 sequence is CASSPNLGESYEQYF. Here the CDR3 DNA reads TGTGCCAGCAGTCCAAACCTTGGGGAATCCTACGAGCAGTACTTC.

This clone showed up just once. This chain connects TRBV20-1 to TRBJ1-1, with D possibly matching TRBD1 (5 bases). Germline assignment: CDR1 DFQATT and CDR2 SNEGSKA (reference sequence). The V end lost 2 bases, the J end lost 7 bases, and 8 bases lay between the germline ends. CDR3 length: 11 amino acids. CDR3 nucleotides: TGCAGTGCTAGATTGGGGGATGAAGCTTTCTTT. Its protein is CSARLGDEAFF.

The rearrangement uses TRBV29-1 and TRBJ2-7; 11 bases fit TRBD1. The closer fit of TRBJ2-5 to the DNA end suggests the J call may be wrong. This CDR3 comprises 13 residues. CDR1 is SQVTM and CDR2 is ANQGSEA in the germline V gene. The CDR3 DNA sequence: TGCAGCGCCAGGACAGGGGGCAAGGAGACCCAGTACTTC. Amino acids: CSARTGGKETQYF.

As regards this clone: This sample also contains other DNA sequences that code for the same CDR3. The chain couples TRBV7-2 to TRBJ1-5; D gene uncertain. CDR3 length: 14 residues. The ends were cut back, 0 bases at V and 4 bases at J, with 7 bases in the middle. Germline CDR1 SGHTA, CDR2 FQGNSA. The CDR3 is CASSLAGGNQPQHF. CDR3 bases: TGTGCCAGCAGCTTAGCAGGCGGGAATCAGCCCCAGCATTTT.

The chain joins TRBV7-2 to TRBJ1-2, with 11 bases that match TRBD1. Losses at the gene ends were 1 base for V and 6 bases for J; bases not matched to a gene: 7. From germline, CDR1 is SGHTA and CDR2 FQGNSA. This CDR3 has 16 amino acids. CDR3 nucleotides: TGTGCCAGCAGCTTAGTTGGGACAGGGGGAGGTCATGGCTACACCTTC. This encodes CASSLVGTGGGHGYTF.

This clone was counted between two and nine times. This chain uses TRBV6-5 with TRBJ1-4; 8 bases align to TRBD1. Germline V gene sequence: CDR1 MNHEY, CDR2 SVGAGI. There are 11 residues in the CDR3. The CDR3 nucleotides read TGTGAAGGACAGGGCCGGGAAAAACTGTTTTTT. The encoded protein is CEGQGREKLFF.

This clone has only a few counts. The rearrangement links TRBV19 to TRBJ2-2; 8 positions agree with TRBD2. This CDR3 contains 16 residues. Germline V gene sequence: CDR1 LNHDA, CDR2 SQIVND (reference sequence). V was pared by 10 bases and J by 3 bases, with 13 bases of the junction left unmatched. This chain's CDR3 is CATDEGGGGYTGELFF. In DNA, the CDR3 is TGTGCCACTGACGAGGGCGGCGGGGGGTACACCGGGGAGCTGTTTTTT.

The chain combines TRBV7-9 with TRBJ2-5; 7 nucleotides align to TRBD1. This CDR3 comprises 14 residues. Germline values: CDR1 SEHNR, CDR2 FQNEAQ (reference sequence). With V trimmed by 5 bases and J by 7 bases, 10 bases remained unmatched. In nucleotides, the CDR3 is TGTGCCAGCAGCATCCGTCGGGACAGTGGGACCCAGTACTTC. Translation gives CASSIRRDSGTQYF.

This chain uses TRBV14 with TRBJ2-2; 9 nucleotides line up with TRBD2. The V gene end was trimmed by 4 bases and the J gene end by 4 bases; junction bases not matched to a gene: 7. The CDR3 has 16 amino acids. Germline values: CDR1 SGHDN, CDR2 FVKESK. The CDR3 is CASSPLAGVGTGELFF. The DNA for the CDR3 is TGTGCCAGCAGCCCGTTAGCGGGAGTAGGCACCGGGGAGCTGTTTTTT. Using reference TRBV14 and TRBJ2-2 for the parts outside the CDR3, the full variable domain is EAGVTQFPSHSVIEKGQTVTLRCDPISGHDNLYWYRRVMGKEIKFLLHFVKESKQDESGMPNNRFLAERTGGTYSTLKVQPAELEDSGVYFCASSPLAGVGTGELFFGEGSRLTVL.

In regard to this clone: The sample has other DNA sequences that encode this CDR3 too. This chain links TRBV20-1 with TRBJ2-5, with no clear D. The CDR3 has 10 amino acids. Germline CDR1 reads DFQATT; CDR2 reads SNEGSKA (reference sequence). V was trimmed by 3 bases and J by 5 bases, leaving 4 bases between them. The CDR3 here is CSASEETQYF. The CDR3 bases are TGCAGTGCTAGTGAGGAGACCCAGTACTTC.

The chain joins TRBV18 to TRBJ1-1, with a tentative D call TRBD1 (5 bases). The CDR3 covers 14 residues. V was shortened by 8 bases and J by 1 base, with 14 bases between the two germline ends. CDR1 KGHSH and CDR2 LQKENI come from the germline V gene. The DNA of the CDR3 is TGTGCCAGCCAGGCAGGGCACTCGAACACTGAAGCTTTCTTT. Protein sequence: CASQAGHSNTEAFF.

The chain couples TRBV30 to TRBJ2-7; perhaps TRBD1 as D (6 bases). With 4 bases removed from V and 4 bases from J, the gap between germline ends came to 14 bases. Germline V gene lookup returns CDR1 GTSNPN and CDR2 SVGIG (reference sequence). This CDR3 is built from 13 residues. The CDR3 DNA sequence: TGTGCCTGGATGTTAACAGGGAGATACGAGCAGTACTTC. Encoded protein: CAWMLTGRYEQYF.

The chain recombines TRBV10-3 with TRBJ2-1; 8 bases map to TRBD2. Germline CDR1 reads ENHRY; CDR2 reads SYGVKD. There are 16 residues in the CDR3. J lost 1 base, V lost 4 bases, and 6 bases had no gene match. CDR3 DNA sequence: TGTGCCATCAGTGCTCTGGCGGGAGGATCCTACAATGAGCAGTTCTTC. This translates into CAISALAGGSYNEQFF.

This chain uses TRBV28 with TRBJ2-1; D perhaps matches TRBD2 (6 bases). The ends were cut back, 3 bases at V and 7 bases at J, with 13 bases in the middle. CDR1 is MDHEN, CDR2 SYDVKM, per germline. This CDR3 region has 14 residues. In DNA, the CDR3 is TGTGCCAGCAGTTTCCCTGGGGGGAGAAATGAGCAGTTCTTC. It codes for CASSFPGGRNEQFF.

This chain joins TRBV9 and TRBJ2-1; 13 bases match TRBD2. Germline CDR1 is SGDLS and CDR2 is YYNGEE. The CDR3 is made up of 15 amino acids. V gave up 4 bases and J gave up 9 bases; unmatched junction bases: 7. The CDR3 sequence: CASSLRTSGSGEQFF. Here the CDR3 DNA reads TGTGCCAGCAGCCTACGGACTAGCGGGAGCGGTGAGCAGTTCTTC.

CDR3: CASSLNGGPETQYF. Here the CDR3 DNA reads TGTGCCAGCAGCTTAAACGGTGGACCGGAGACCCAGTACTTC. The gene calls are TRBV11-2 and TRBJ2-5, with D unclear. Germline lookup yields CDR1 SGHAT and CDR2 FQNNGV. This CDR3 is built from 14 residues. V was cut by 2 bases and J by 5 bases, with 12 bases left in between.

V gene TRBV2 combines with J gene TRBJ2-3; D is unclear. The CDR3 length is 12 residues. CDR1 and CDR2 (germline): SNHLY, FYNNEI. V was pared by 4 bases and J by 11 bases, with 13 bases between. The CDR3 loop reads CASSGSGRRQYF. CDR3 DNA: TGTGCCAGCAGTGGTTCAGGAAGGCGGCAGTATTTT.

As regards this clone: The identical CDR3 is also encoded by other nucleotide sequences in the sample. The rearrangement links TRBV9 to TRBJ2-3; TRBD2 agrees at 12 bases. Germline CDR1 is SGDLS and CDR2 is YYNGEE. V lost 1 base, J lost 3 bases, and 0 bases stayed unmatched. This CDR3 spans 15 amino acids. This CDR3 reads CASSVLAGGTDTQYF. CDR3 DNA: TGTGCCAGCAGCGTACTAGCGGGAGGGACAGATACGCAGTATTTT.

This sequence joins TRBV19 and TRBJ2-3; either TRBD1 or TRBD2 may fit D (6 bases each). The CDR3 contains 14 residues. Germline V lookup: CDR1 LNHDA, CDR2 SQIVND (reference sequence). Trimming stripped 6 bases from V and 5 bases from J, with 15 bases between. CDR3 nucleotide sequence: TGTGCCAGTAGCCGAAGGGGGGTTGAAGATACGCAGTATTTT. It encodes CASSRRGVEDTQYF.

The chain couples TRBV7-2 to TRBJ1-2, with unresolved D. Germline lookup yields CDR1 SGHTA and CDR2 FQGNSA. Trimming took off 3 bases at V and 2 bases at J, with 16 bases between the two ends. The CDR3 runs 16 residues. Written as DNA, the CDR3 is TGTGCCAGCAGCTTTTCGCTCCTGCTCCGAAACTATGGCTACACCTTC. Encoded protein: CASSFSLLLRNYGYTF.

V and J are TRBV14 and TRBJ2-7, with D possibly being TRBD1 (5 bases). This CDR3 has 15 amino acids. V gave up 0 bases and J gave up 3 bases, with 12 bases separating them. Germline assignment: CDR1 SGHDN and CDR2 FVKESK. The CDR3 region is CASSQEGAAFYEQYF. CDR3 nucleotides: TGTGCCAGCAGCCAAGAAGGGGCAGCCTTCTACGAGCAGTACTTC.